This section outlines one T cell receptor beta chain sequence together with its context. What it recognizes is unknown. V lost 4 bases to trimming and J lost 5 bases, with 7 bases between them. The CDR3 contains 11 residues. CDR1 is DFQATT and CDR2 is SNEGSKA in the germline V gene (reference sequence). This sample stems from a study of cytomegalovirus exposure and HLA in healthy donors. General observations from the study: In a later analysis, most CMV-associated TCR beta chains appeared HLA-restricted.

A multiplex PCR was run with 60 Vbeta primers and 13 Jbeta primers. In the source study's methods: Approximately 11 million of the about 80 million unique TCR beta chains counted in a later analysis were shared. Sequencing was performed with immunoSEQ multiplex PCR; in TCRdb, only in-frame clones are kept and a portion is missing. Clone size and V and J calls were adopted from that table, with D and trimming inferred from the DNA. The table includes about 160,000 clones, almost 85% detected once. The sequenced sample was PBMCs. This chain connects TRBV20-1 to TRBJ2-3; D unclear. The clonotype was recovered from a man in his thirties or forties in good health and CMV-seronegative. CDR3 nucleotide sequence: TGCAGTGCTACCCGACTAGATACGCAGTATTTT. This codes for CSATRLDTQYF.